The 14 T cell receptor beta chains presented below share a single source sample, sequenced in a study of STAT5B mutations in CD4+ large granular lymphocyte leukemia (dated by TCRdb to the early 2020s). The library was prepared using the immunoSEQ multiplex PCR assay. TCRdb mirrors the immuneACCESS table, restricted to in-frame sequences. Some clones are absent from its copies; in checked studies, under half trace to an unresolved V gene, and the reason for the others is unknown. This sample is represented by around 21,000 clones; about 71% of them were singletons. The biggest ten clones account for about 4.3% of the sample. Sample: CD4+ T cells from blood buffy coats. These receptors came from a human donor in good health.

This clone was seen a single time. The V and J genes are TRBV11-2 and TRBJ2-5, with a tentative D call TRBD1 (6 bases). The last part of the DNA fits TRBJ2-7 better; the J call may be wrong. Germline V lookup: CDR1 SGHAT, CDR2 FQNNGV. This CDR3 has 15 amino acids. In DNA, the CDR3 is TGTGCCAGCAGCTTACAACAACAGGGTACCTACGAGCAGTACTTC. This sequence encodes CASSLQQQGTYEQYF.

This chain connects TRBV7-2 to TRBJ2-7; 13 nucleotides line up with TRBD2. Germline CDR1 and CDR2: SGHTA and FQGNSA. The CDR3 is made up of 15 amino acids. After removal of 4 bases from V and 4 bases from J, the junction contained 4 bases not matched to a gene. The CDR3: CASSSRTSGRYEQYF. CDR3 sequence (DNA): TGTGCCAGCAGCTCCCGGACTAGCGGGAGATACGAGCAGTACTTC.

V usage is TRBV7-8 and J usage is TRBJ2-3; TRBD2 is a possible D gene (6 bases). V was pared by 4 bases and J by 0 bases, with 11 bases between. The germline V gene encodes CDR1 SGHVS and CDR2 FQNEAQ. This CDR3 comprises 15 residues. In DNA form, the CDR3 reads TGTGCCAGCAGCTCCTGGAGGGTCAGCACAGATACGCAGTATTTT. It encodes CASSSWRVSTDTQYF.

This chain links TRBV30 with TRBJ1-1; no clear D. Germline V gene data show CDR1 as GTSNPN and CDR2 as SVGIG (reference sequence). Trimming shortened V by 1 base and J by 0 bases, and 9 bases separated the two germline ends. This CDR3 has 14 residues. The CDR3: CAWSAQLMNTEAFF. CDR3 DNA sequence: TGTGCCTGGAGTGCACAGCTCATGAACACTGAAGCTTTCTTT.

V gene TRBV7-2 combines with J gene TRBJ1-4; D is undetermined. Germline CDR1 is SGHTA and CDR2 is FQGNSA. The CDR3 covers 15 residues. The germline V and J ends were trimmed by 1 base and 5 bases, with 11 bases remaining between them. The CDR3 is CASSLDPRPNEKLFF. Here the CDR3 DNA reads TGTGCCAGCAGCTTAGATCCGAGGCCCAATGAAAAACTGTTTTTT.

V is TRBV28 and J is TRBJ1-1, with 8 bases fitting TRBD1. Germline CDR1 and CDR2: MDHEN and SYDVKM. The V and J ends lost 4 bases and 7 bases, in that order; junction bases with no gene match: 5. This CDR3 contains 13 residues. The CDR3 sequence is CASSSPGGIEAFF. CDR3 in DNA: TGTGCCAGCAGTTCACCAGGGGGCATTGAAGCTTTCTTT.

This chain joins TRBV5-8 and TRBJ1-5; perhaps TRBD1 as D (5 bases). CDR1 and CDR2 from the germline V gene are SGHTS and YDEGEE. The V end was cut by 3 bases, the J end by 7 bases, with 26 bases between. The CDR3 contains 18 residues. Here the CDR3 reads CASSSGGAGGEVGQPQHF. The CDR3 DNA reads TGTGCCAGCAGCTCTGGTGGGGCAGGAGGGGAGGTTGGACAGCCCCAGCATTTT.

The chain employs TRBV6-6 and TRBJ1-2, with D unresolved. The CDR3 is 13 amino acids. CDR1 is MNHNY, CDR2 SVGAGI, per germline (reference sequence). V was clipped by 5 bases and J by 2 bases, with 9 bases between them. The CDR3 region has the DNA TGTGCCAGCAGTAGAGGGTACAACTATGGCTACACCTTC. It codes for CASSRGYNYGYTF.

This chain connects TRBV5-4 to TRBJ2-7, with D maybe TRBD2 (6 bases). Trimming removed 0 bases at V and 2 bases at J, with 9 bases between. This CDR3 comprises 14 residues. Germline V gene lookup returns CDR1 SGHNT and CDR2 YYREEE (reference sequence). CDR3 nucleotide sequence: TGTGCCAGCAGCTTGGAGGCGGGGCCCTACGAGCAGTACTTC. Translated: CASSLEAGPYEQYF.

The chain has TRBV7-2 and TRBJ2-1; TRBD2 aligns across 13 bases. The germline gives CDR1 SGHTA, CDR2 FQGNSA. V lost 6 bases and J lost 7; bases outside the gene matches: 9. This CDR3 spans 16 amino acids. The DNA of the CDR3 is TGTGCCAGCAGTCTGACTAGCGGGGGGATCGAAAATGAGCAGTTCTTC. This codes for CASSLTSGGIENEQFF. Full variable domain (rest looked up from reference TRBV7-2 and TRBJ2-1): GAGVSQSPSNKVTEKGKDVELRCDPISGHTALYWYRQSLGQGLEFLIYFQGNSAPDKSGLPSDRFSAERTGGSVSTLTIQRTQQEDSAVYLCASSLTSGGIENEQFFGPGTRLTVL.

This chain joins TRBV28 and TRBJ2-7, with TRBD1 as a possible D gene (6 bases). Germline-derived CDR1 and CDR2 are MDHEN and SYDVKM. Deletions cut 3 bases from V and 1 base from J, with 13 bases between. This CDR3 comprises 15 residues. The chain's CDR3 is CASSFLDRRSYEQYF. CDR3 in DNA: TGTGCCAGCAGTTTCCTCGACAGGAGATCCTACGAGCAGTACTTC.

This clone was observed a handful of times. This chain uses TRBV30 with TRBJ2-1; D is undetermined. Germline V gene lookup returns CDR1 GTSNPN and CDR2 SVGIG (reference sequence). This CDR3 has 13 residues. The germline V and J ends were trimmed by 4 bases and 5 bases, with 12 bases remaining between them. The CDR3 region has the DNA TGTGCCTGGACCCCTCGTCGGGACAATGAGCAGTTCTTC. This sequence encodes CAWTPRRDNEQFF.

CDR3: CSGSDRVETQYF. DNA for the CDR3: TGCAGCGGAAGCGACAGGGTGGAGACCCAGTACTTC. This chain links TRBV29-1 with TRBJ2-5; 7 bases are shared with TRBD1. This CDR3 is 12 amino acids long. Trimming removed 7 bases from V and 5 bases from J; junction bases left unmatched: 7. Per the germline V gene, CDR1 is SQVTM and CDR2 is ANQGSEA.

V gene TRBV27 combines with J gene TRBJ2-2; 8 nucleotides match TRBD1. V was clipped by 6 bases and J by 7 bases; unmatched bases: 10. This CDR3 comprises 15 residues. Germline-derived CDR1 and CDR2 are MNHEY and SMNVEV (reference sequence). CDR3 in amino acids: CASSLAGGKNGELFF. In DNA, the CDR3 is TGTGCCAGCAGCCTCGCAGGGGGCAAAAACGGGGAGCTGTTTTTT.